This T cell receptor beta chain derives from a study of T cells in Graves' hyperthyroidism and ophthalmopathy. The CDR3 is 14 amino acids. The V end lost 4 bases, the J end lost 3 bases, and 13 bases lay between the germline ends. From germline, CDR1 is SGHTA and CDR2 FQGNSA. This clonotype was seen ten or more times. Amplification yielded TCR beta CDR3 regions, with RNA transcripts as the source. The HTBI primer set served for first-round RT-PCR of the TCR CDR3. Each CDR3 protein gets one entry after TCRdb re-called the multiplex PCR reads with MiXCR. Of approximately 610,000 distinct CDR3 sequences listed, approximately 15% were seen once; the top ten hold roughly 4.5%.

This sequence joins TRBV7-2 and TRBJ2-7; a weak D match, TRBD2 (5 bases). This TCR came from a woman in her thirties or forties with Graves' ophthalmopathy. The sequenced sample consisted of blood. The CDR3 sequence: CASSYSEGYYEQYF. The CDR3 DNA reads TGTGCCAGCAGCTATTCTGAGGGTTACTACGAGCAGTACTTC.